This passage covers 3 T cell receptor beta chains from one sample sequenced in a study of glioma-infiltrating T cells after dendritic cell vaccination. This sample's time point: after dendritic cell vaccination, including at tumor progression/relapse. Only in-frame clones appear in the TCRdb table, and some are missing; sequencing was by immunoSEQ multiplex PCR. This sample has 100,000 or so clones, with around 91% found just once. This specimen consisted of blood, obtained after dendritic cell vaccination. Receptors originate from a human donor with glioblastoma.

The chain uses TRBV9 and TRBJ1-5; perhaps TRBD1 as D (6 bases). This CDR3 spans 16 amino acids. V gave up 0 bases and J gave up 9 bases, with 19 bases separating them. The V gene's germline CDR1 is SGDLS and CDR2 YYNGEE. The CDR3 here is CASSVETGWGSGPQHF. The DNA of the CDR3 is TGTGCCAGCAGCGTAGAGACAGGATGGGGATCGGGGCCCCAGCATTTT.

This chain joins TRBV4-1 and TRBJ2-1; 9 nucleotides align to TRBD1. This CDR3 has 16 amino acids. Germline V gene data show CDR1 as MGHRA and CDR2 as YSYEKL. J lost 8 bases, V lost 5 bases, and 13 bases had no gene match. DNA for the CDR3: TGCGCCAGCAGCGGGGACAGGGTTTCATTACAGGATGAGCAGTTCTTC. Its translation: CASSGDRVSLQDEQFF.

V usage is TRBV28 and J usage is TRBJ1-2; D perhaps matches TRBD1 (5 bases). This CDR3 is 14 amino acids long. Trimming stripped 6 bases from V and 5 bases from J, with 16 bases between. Looked up from germline, CDR1 is MDHEN and CDR2 is SYDVKM. Written as DNA, the CDR3 is TGTGCCAGCAGCCTGACAGAAATGGGATATGGCTACACCTTC. Its translation is CASSLTEMGYGYTF.